The clone carrying this T cell receptor beta chain appeared a few times. The sample comes from a study of shared T cell receptors in the human thymus. Germline CDR1 reads MGHRA; CDR2 reads YSYEKL. The CDR3 consists of 15 residues. Deletions cut 0 bases from V and 1 base from J, with 4 bases between. This table comes from immunoSEQ multiplex PCR, and its TCRdb copy is limited to in-frame clones, with some not included. The sample holds almost 550,000 clones, approximately 80% seen once. This sample was also put to use in a study of human thymus T cells. This second study says: Surgeons resected thymus tissue during corrective heart surgery. Both thymic and peripheral blood repertoires showed apparently biased V and J usage.

The clonotype comes from a boy under two years old with a congenital heart defect. Sequencing was carried out using thymocytes. The rearrangement links TRBV4-1 to TRBJ2-6, with D unresolved. In DNA, the CDR3 is TGCGCCAGCAGCCAAGATCTGTCTGGGGCCAACGTCCTGACTTTC. This codes for CASSQDLSGANVLTF.